Below are 21 T cell receptor beta chains sequenced from a single sample in a study of response to subunit inactivated influenza vaccine. TCRdb reanalysed the RT-PCR reads using MiXCR and keeps one entry per CDR3 protein. The sample consists of roughly 700,000 distinct CDR3 sequences, approximately 13% of them appearing once. Sequenced here: PBMCs from blood, sampled 14 to 15 days before vaccination. The receptors here all came from a man aged 45-65 years who received an inactivated influenza vaccine.

This clonotype came up many times. This chain joins TRBV4-2 and TRBJ2-2; D is unresolved. The CDR3 spans 14 residues. V lost 0 bases, J lost 3 bases, and 5 bases lay in between. Germline V lookup: CDR1 LGHNA, CDR2 YNFKEQ. As DNA, the CDR3 is TGTGCCAGCAGCCAAGATGGGGACACCGGGGAGCTGTTTTTT. This encodes CASSQDGDTGELFF.

This clonotype has only a few counts. The chain recombines TRBV6-1 with TRBJ2-2; 9 bases agree with TRBD1. This CDR3 comprises 18 residues. Germline assignment: CDR1 MNHNS and CDR2 SASEGT. V was clipped by 5 bases and J by 2 bases; unmatched bases: 12. CDR3 loop: CASSRGQGLSYNTGELFF. DNA for the CDR3: TGTGCCAGCAGTAGGGGACAGGGTTTGAGTTACAACACCGGGGAGCTGTTTTTT.

This sequence joins TRBV28 and TRBJ2-7; a weak D match, TRBD1 (6 bases). CDR3 length equals 17 residues. With 4 bases removed from V and 1 base from J, the gap between germline ends came to 20 bases. The germline gives CDR1 MDHEN, CDR2 SYDVKM. The CDR3 DNA reads TGTGCCAGCAGTTCCGCGTTGACAGGTCGCCTTTCCTACGAGCAGTACTTC. This encodes CASSSALTGRLSYEQYF. Full variable domain (missing parts from reference TRBV28 and TRBJ2-7): DVKVTQSSRYLVKRTGEKVFLECVQDMDHENMFWYRQDPGLGLRLIYFSYDVKMKEKGDIPEGYSVSREKKERFSLILESASTNQTSMYLCASSSALTGRLSYEQYFGPGTRLTVT.

This chain uses TRBV3-1 with TRBJ2-3; TRBD2 aligns across 9 bases. V shed 2 bases, J shed 2 bases, and the junction held 8 bases outside the gene matches. Germline CDR1 LGHDT, CDR2 YNNKEL (reference sequence). The CDR3 has 17 amino acids. The CDR3 DNA reads as TGTGCCAGCAGCCAATCCCCCAGCGGGAGGCACACAGATACGCAGTATTTT. Translating gives CASSQSPSGRHTDTQYF.

This clonotype was seen more than once but under ten times. This chain uses TRBV28 with TRBJ2-5; 9 bases map to TRBD1. V gave up 5 bases and J gave up 5 bases; unmatched junction bases: 12. CDR1 MDHEN and CDR2 SYDVKM come from the germline V gene. CDR3 length: 16 residues. CDR3 coding DNA: TGTGCCAGCAGTCCAAACAGGGGGCAGAGACGGGAGACCCAGTACTTC. Its protein product is CASSPNRGQRRETQYF.

The V call is TRBV20-1, the J call TRBJ2-7; possibly TRBD2 for D (6 bases). V lost 6 bases and J lost 6, with 18 bases in between. Germline V lookup: CDR1 DFQATT, CDR2 SNEGSKA (reference sequence). The length of the CDR3 is 13 residues. The CDR3 loop reads CSAPRRAGGEQYF. The CDR3 DNA is TGCAGTGCCCCCCGGAGGGCCGGTGGCGAGCAGTACTTC.

This chain uses TRBV9 with TRBJ2-1; 9 positions agree with TRBD2. In germline, CDR1 is SGDLS, CDR2 YYNGEE. V was clipped by 2 bases and J by 9 bases; unmatched bases: 3. This CDR3 contains 13 residues. The CDR3: CASSVTSGSEQFF. The CDR3 nucleotides are TGTGCCAGCAGCGTGACTAGCGGCAGTGAGCAGTTCTTC. Looking up the rest from reference TRBV9 and TRBJ2-1 gives the full variable domain: DSGVTQTPKHLITATGQRVTLRCSPRSGDLSVYWYQQSLDQGLQFLIQYYNGEERAKGNILERFSAQQFPDLHSELNLSSLELGDSALYFCASSVTSGSEQFFGPGTRLTVL.

This clonotype has a handful of counts. V is TRBV3-1 and J is TRBJ2-7; maybe TRBD1 (5 bases). Germline V gene lookup returns CDR1 LGHDT and CDR2 YNNKEL (reference sequence). The CDR3 has 15 amino acids. V shed 3 bases and J shed 2 bases, with 14 bases lying between them. The chain's CDR3 is CASSQPNRLTYEQYF. The CDR3 DNA sequence: TGTGCCAGCAGCCAGCCTAACAGGTTGACCTACGAGCAGTACTTC.

The J gene is TRBJ2-7, the V gene TRBV12-3 or TRBV12-4, with a possible D match to TRBD2 (6 bases). The germline V and J ends were trimmed by 3 bases and 5 bases, with 11 bases remaining between them. This CDR3 comprises 13 residues. The CDR3 protein is CASSFPRGNEQYF. The CDR3 DNA follows: TGTGCCAGCAGTTTTCCGCGGGGAAACGAGCAGTACTTC.

About this clonotype: One end of the junction does not line up with germline, which may come from a read error. The rearrangement uses TRBV11-1 and TRBJ2-4; D remains ambiguous. CDR1 SGHAT and CDR2 FQDESV come from the germline V gene (reference sequence). CDR3 length: 16 residues. CDR3 sequence: CASSLVNSDANNIQYF. The CDR3 DNA follows: TGTGCCAGCAGCTTAGTAAACAGCGACGCCAACAACATTCAGTACTTC.

The chain employs TRBV27 and TRBJ1-1; unclear D gene. Germline-derived CDR1 and CDR2 are MNHEY and SMNVEV (reference sequence). With 5 bases removed from V and 9 bases from J, the gap between germline ends came to 22 bases. The CDR3 totals 15 residues. This CDR3 reads CASSATSYGPRKAFF. The CDR3, as DNA: TGTGCCAGCAGTGCAACTTCATATGGGCCTAGAAAAGCTTTCTTT.

This clonotype was seen ten or more times. J is TRBJ2-7 and V is TRBV20-1, with a weak D call TRBD1 (5 bases). Germline V gene data show CDR1 as DFQATT and CDR2 as SNEGSKA (reference sequence). The CDR3 runs 11 residues. Trimming shortened V by 5 bases and J by 3 bases, and 8 bases separated the two germline ends. CDR3 coding DNA: TGCAGTGCTCCCGACAGCTACGAGCAGTACTTC. It specifies CSAPDSYEQYF.

The chain combines TRBV5-5 with TRBJ2-2; 7 positions match TRBD1. The germline V gene encodes CDR1 SGHKS and CDR2 YYEKEE (reference sequence). The CDR3 is 15 residues long. The trim removed 4 bases at V and 7 bases at J, leaving 10 bases unmatched. This CDR3 is CASSRYYRGGGELFF. The CDR3, as DNA: TGTGCCAGCAGCCGCTATTACAGGGGTGGCGGGGAGCTGTTTTTT.

This clonotype was picked up a small number of times. The gene calls are TRBV5-6 and TRBJ2-1; 13 bases fit TRBD2. Germline assignment: CDR1 SGHDT and CDR2 YYEEEE. The ends lost 5 bases at V and 0 bases at J; junction bases unmatched: 11. CDR3 length: 19 amino acids. The chain's CDR3 is CASRGRGLAGLSSYNEQFF. In DNA form, the CDR3 reads TGTGCCAGCAGGGGACGGGGACTAGCGGGATTAAGCTCCTACAATGAGCAGTTCTTC.

This clonotype was recorded many times. This rearrangement joins TRBV20-1 to TRBJ2-1; 8 nucleotides align to TRBD1. The CDR3 is 14 amino acids. V lost 1 base and J lost 4; bases outside the gene matches: 3. Germline V CDR1 and CDR2: DFQATT, SNEGSKA (reference sequence). CDR3 nucleotides: TGCAGTGCTAGAGGACAGGGGACTTACAATGAGCAGTTCTTC. This translates into CSARGQGTYNEQFF.

This clonotype came up a few times. This chain joins TRBV29-1 and TRBJ1-1, with D hard to call. The V and J ends lost 0 bases and 2 bases respectively, with 13 bases between them. From germline, CDR1 is SQVTM and CDR2 ANQGSEA. This CDR3 has 15 residues. CDR3 sequence reads: CSVEDLRYTNTEAFF. Here the CDR3 DNA reads TGCAGCGTTGAAGATCTTCGCTACACAAACACTGAAGCTTTCTTT. Full variable domain (missing parts from reference TRBV29-1 and TRBJ1-1): SAVISQKPSRDICQRGTSLTIQCQVDSQVTMMFWYRQQPGQSLTLIATANQGSEATYESGFVIDKFPISRPNLTFSTLTVSNMSPEDSSIYLCSVEDLRYTNTEAFFGQGTRLTVV.

The V gene is TRBV5-1, the J gene TRBJ2-2; D tentatively fits TRBD1 or TRBD2 (5 bases each). Per the germline V gene, CDR1 is SGHRS and CDR2 is YFSETQ. The CDR3 extends over 16 amino acids. V lost 2 bases and J 7 bases, leaving 18 bases between the germline ends. This CDR3 reads CASSLQEVESGGELFF. In nucleotides, the CDR3 is TGCGCCAGCAGCTTACAGGAGGTCGAGTCAGGCGGGGAGCTGTTTTTT.

This clonotype has only a few counts. The chain combines TRBV6-1 with TRBJ2-7; D is perhaps TRBD1 (6 bases). The CDR3 extends over 13 amino acids. CDR1 is MNHNS and CDR2 is SASEGT in the germline V gene. Trimming removed 6 bases at V and 2 bases at J, with 11 bases between. The CDR3 coding sequence is TGTGCCAGCAGACCGTGGGACACCTACGAGCAGTACTTC. This translates into CASRPWDTYEQYF.

The chain is built from TRBV4-1 and TRBJ2-7, with TRBD2 matching over 8 bases. This CDR3 is built from 16 residues. The germline CDR1 and CDR2 sequences are MGHRA and YSYEKL. V trimming: 3 bases; J trimming: 0 bases; junction bases outside the gene matches: 7. DNA of the CDR3: TGCGCCAGCAGCCACTTATTAGCGGGGAACTCCTACGAGCAGTACTTC. The encoded protein is CASSHLLAGNSYEQYF.

This clonotype appeared a few times. This chain connects TRBV20-1 to TRBJ2-1; TRBD2 matches 9 bases. CDR1 and CDR2 from the germline V gene are DFQATT and SNEGSKA (reference sequence). CDR3 length: 16 amino acids. The V gene end was trimmed by 0 bases and the J gene end by 9 bases; junction bases not matched to a gene: 12. CDR3 bases: TGCAGTGCTAGAGATCGCGGTAGCGGGAGTCTTGGTGAGCAGTTCTTC. This translates into CSARDRGSGSLGEQFF.

This clonotype was counted between two and nine times. The CDR3 reads CASSLGPRIVAFF. In DNA, the CDR3 is TGTGCCAGCAGTTTGGGACCGAGAATAGTCGCTTTCTTT. The chain is built from TRBV12-3 or TRBV12-4 and TRBJ1-1, with D possibly matching TRBD1 (5 bases). The CDR3 runs to 13 residues. V gave up 3 bases and J gave up 11 bases, with 16 bases separating them.